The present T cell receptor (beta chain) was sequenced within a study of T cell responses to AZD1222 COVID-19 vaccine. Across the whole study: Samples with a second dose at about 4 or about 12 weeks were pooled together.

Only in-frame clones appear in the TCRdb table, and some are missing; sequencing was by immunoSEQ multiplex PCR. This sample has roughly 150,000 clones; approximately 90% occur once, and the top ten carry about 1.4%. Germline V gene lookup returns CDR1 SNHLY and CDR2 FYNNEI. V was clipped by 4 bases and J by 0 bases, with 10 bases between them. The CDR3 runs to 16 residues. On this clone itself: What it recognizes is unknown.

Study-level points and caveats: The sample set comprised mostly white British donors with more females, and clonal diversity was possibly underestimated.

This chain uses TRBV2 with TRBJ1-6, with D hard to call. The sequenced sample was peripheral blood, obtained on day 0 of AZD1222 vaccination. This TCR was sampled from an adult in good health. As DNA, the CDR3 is TGTGCCAGCAGTGGGGTCGGCGGCTCCTATAATTCACCCCTCCACTTT. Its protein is CASSGVGGSYNSPLHF.